The entry below describes one T cell receptor (beta chain). Cyclophosphamide on days +3 and +4 followed busulfan-fludarabine conditioning and a marrow graft. The repertoire was sequenced with immunoSEQ multiplex PCR; TCRdb's copy has only in-frame clones and lacks some. The sample shows about 40,000 clones, about 90% of them seen only once. The source of the sample is a study of T cells after posttransplantation cyclophosphamide. Unmatched junction bases numbered 5, after V lost 0 bases and J lost 7 bases. In germline, CDR1 is MNHEY, CDR2 SVGAGI. This CDR3 contains 15 residues. The material was PBMCs, obtained 55 to 70 days after allogeneic stem cell transplant with posttransplant cyclophosphamide. The rearrangement joins TRBV6-5 to TRBJ2-2, with TRBD2 matching 7 bases. This receptor was obtained from a male patient aged 60-70 years who received an allogeneic stem cell transplant from a related donor and was CMV-positive. Some T cells here may be from the graft donor. CDR3 bases: TGTGCCAGCAGTTACTCAAGGACTAGGAGCGGGGAGCTGTTTTTT. This translates into CASSYSRTRSGELFF.